This T cell receptor beta chain was retrieved from a study of vaccination effects on CD4 cells after COVID-19. With regard to this clone: What it binds is not known.

Expansion with viral peptide pools was applied to antigen-specific CD4+ T cells by the ViraFEST assay prior to sequencing. Subsequent to 10 days of culture, CD4+ T cells were isolated. People in the vaccine group had not been infected with SARS-CoV-2 before, and their nucleocapsid antibodies were negative. Only in-frame clones appear in the TCRdb table, and some are missing; sequencing was by immunoSEQ multiplex PCR. The sample yields roughly 65,000 clones, around 69% seen once. The sample here was CD4+ T cells from PBMCs cultured with HCoV-NL63 spike peptides, taken before COVID-19 vaccination. This receptor was identified in a human donor who received a COVID-19 vaccine.

The CDR3 reads CASSRDPGEETQYF. In nucleotides, the CDR3 is TGTGCCAGCAGCCGGGACCCGGGGGAGGAGACCCAGTACTTC. The V gene is TRBV5-4, the J gene TRBJ2-5; the D gene is possibly TRBD2 (6 bases). This CDR3 has 14 amino acids. The germline CDR1 and CDR2 sequences are SGHNT and YYREEE (reference sequence). V lost 4 bases and J 5 bases, leaving 15 bases between the germline ends.